This T cell receptor beta chain was sequenced for a study of CD8+ T cells in alopecia areata (dated by TCRdb to the late 2010s). About the full investigation: Treated patients were enrolled in an open-label pilot trial of oral tofacitinib, 5 to 10 mg twice daily, for moderate-to-severe alopecia areata. Patients received tofacitinib for 6 to 18 months and were then followed off drug for 6 months to check for delayed response and recurrence. In both human patients and the C3H/HeJ mouse model, the study applied high-throughput TCRbeta sequencing to look at T cell clonal expansion in alopecia areata. In humans, TCRbeta sequencing was performed on scalp tissue and on sorted CD4+ and CD8+ peripheral blood T cells from healthy controls and from patients with patchy or totalis/universalis alopecia areata. Biopsies were taken from tofacitinib-treated patients at baseline and again at 4 and 24 weeks into treatment, and several of those patients also had a later scalp biopsy. Clonality in the scalp was compared among normal scalp (n=4), patchy alopecia areata scalp (n=8), and alopecia totalis/universalis scalp (n=8). RNA was obtained with the PAXgene miRNA kit for fixed scalp, the miRNeasy kit for PBMCs, and the RNeasy kit for mouse skin. TCRbeta CDR3 regions were amplified by immunoSEQ multiplex PCR with 35 Vbeta forward and 13 Jbeta reverse primers. Here is what the overall study found, with its caveats: Lesional scalp, especially in alopecia totalis/universalis, showed higher clonality and more expanded CD8+ clones than normal scalp, suggesting antigenic drive. Scalp TCR repertoire analysis is complicated because resident alphabeta T cells in normal human skin are also sequenced, whereas mouse skin is dominated by gammadelta T cells. Compared with mice, TCR sequences shared between patients were less clear, possibly partly because of HLA diversity across the patient population.

This clone turned up a few times. Its antigen specificity is not known. One base away there is no much larger clone; base qualities are not given. The CDR3 measures 11 amino acids from cysteine to phenylalanine. Just the 33-base CDR3 DNA is kept, in frame starting at base 1. CDR1 is given as SQVTM and CDR2 as ANQGSEA, both from the germline V gene. This specimen's time point label, interpreted: baseline before oral tofacitinib. Lesional scalp punch biopsies and peripheral blood were obtained from alopecia areata patients. PBMCs were isolated by density centrifugation and stained for CD3, CD4 and CD8, and CD4+ and CD8+ T cells were sorted on a FACSAria. Libraries were made using the immunoSEQ multiplex PCR assay. To provide template for TCR sequencing, every sample had RNA extracted and reverse transcribed into cDNA. SuperScript III was used for first-strand cDNA synthesis, primed with a 2:1 mix of oligo-dT and random hexamers. A synthetic immune receptor repertoire was used to measure amplification bias, and any remaining bias was corrected computationally. Per the original workflow: Raw reads were preprocessed for error removal, and CDR3 was defined according to IMGT conventions as running from the conserved cysteine to phenylalanine. Clonality was computed as 1 minus the Shannon entropy, with the entropy normalized by log2 of the number of productive unique TCRs. Scalp TCRbeta sequences were cross-referenced with sorted blood CD4 and CD8 repertoires so that the CD4 or CD8 identity of scalp clones could be inferred. Held by TCRdb, this immuneACCESS table contains in-frame sequences only and omits some clones. Under half of the omission traces to an unresolved V gene where checked; the cause of the rest is unknown. That table is the source of V, J and clone size, and D and trimming were worked out from the DNA. This sample has about 70,000 clones in its table, and approximately 45% of those were observed once. The leading ten clones occupy about 15% of the sample.

This specimen was CD8+ T cells sorted from blood, taken at week 0. The origin of this receptor is a human donor with alopecia areata. The V gene is TRBV29-1 and the J gene is TRBJ2-1, with an unclear D gene assignment. The DNA sequence is as follows: TGCATAGGCGGCGACTACAATGAGCAGTTCTTC. Its protein reads: CIGGDYNEQFF.